This TCR beta chain appears in the sequencing data of a study of beta chain features in type 1 diabetes. The sequenced template was cDNA made from the entire isolated RNA. Here immunoSEQ multiplex PCR was the method, and the copy in TCRdb shows in-frame clones only, minus some. This table has under 450,000 clones, approximately 15% appearing once. This CDR3 is 13 amino acids long. CDR1 and CDR2 (germline): MNHEY, SVGAGI. V dropped 7 bases and J dropped 8 bases, with 14 bases sitting between them. Sorting that relied on CD45RO/CCR7/CD25/CD127/CD95/CD27 yielded CD4+ naive, central memory, regulatory and stem cell-like memory cells. In this sample, this clone turned up a few times.

V gene TRBV6-5 combines with J gene TRBJ2-2; no reliable D call. Sequenced material: naive CD4+ T cells from blood. This TCR derives from a man between 25 and 39 years old in good health. CDR3 bases: TGTGCCAGCACTAACGGGCGTTCGGGGGAGCTGTTTTTT. This codes for CASTNGRSGELFF.